This T cell receptor beta chain appears in the sequencing data of a study of T cells in Graves' hyperthyroidism and ophthalmopathy. If no ophthalmopathy progression occurred within 18 months, Graves' hyperthyroidism was stable. The hyperthyroidism patients had all been newly diagnosed, and their disease duration was under 2 months. Their ages ranged from 18 to 65 years. Orbital computed tomography and thyroid ultrasound, together with serum TRAb and thyroxine and clinical symptoms, were used for diagnoses. The V segment lost 5 bases and the J segment 10 bases; nucleotides outside the gene matches: 13. The CDR3 covers 15 residues. From germline, CDR1 is MNHEY and CDR2 SMNVEV (reference sequence). Study-wide results and caveats: Classification by a 13 V-J model distinguished ophthalmopathy from stable hyperthyroidism.

RNA transcripts served as the template for amplifying TCR beta CDR3 regions. Primed by the HTBI set, a first-round RT-PCR was run on the TCR CDR3. TCRdb itself ran the multiplex PCR reads through MiXCR, one entry per CDR3 protein. Of roughly 350,000 distinct CDR3 sequences in the sample, around 13% are singletons; the top ten hold approximately 25%. This clonotype was found many times. The antigen is unknown. The chain carries TRBV27 and TRBJ1-4, with 7 bases matching TRBD1. The sequence came from a woman aged 25 to 45 with Graves' hyperthyroidism. The sequenced material came from blood. The CDR3 loop reads CASSPDRQGIVKLFF. The CDR3 nucleotides read TGTGCCAGCAGTCCCGACCGACAGGGAATCGTAAAACTGTTTTTT.